The rows below give T cell receptor beta chains drawn from one sample of a study of blood T cell repertoires in COVID-19. TCRdb's copy holds only in-frame clones and misses some; the assay was immunoSEQ multiplex PCR. Altogether 250,000 to 350,000 clones are present, 80% to 90% being singletons, with the ten largest covering roughly 4.3%. The sample was PBMCs or T cells enriched from blood (not recorded which). The receptors derive from a woman between 25 and 40 years old who had recovered from COVID-19. Each CDR3 is given with its conserved first and last residue. The order of the fields is D gene, J gene, clone size, V gene, CDR3 DNA, CDR3 protein. The D gene is left open where the match is weak. The size field is filled for only some rows; it gives once, few, many or a size class.

D: TRBD1
J: TRBJ1-5
size: -
V: TRBV2
DNA: TGTGCCAGCACCAGGACAGGAGTTTTACCCATTCAGCCCCAGCATTTT
CDR3: CASTRTGVLPIQPQHF

D: TRBD1
J: TRBJ2-7
size: -
V: TRBV5-1
DNA: TGCGCCAGCAGCTTTGAGTCTCTGGACAGGTCGTACGAGCAGTACTTC
CDR3: CASSFESLDRSYEQYF

D: -
J: TRBJ1-1
size: many
V: TRBV28
DNA: TGTGCCAGCAGTTTCGCAGGGTCCACTGAAGCTTTCTTT
CDR3: CASSFAGSTEAFF

D: TRBD1
J: TRBJ2-5
size: -
V: TRBV2
DNA: TGTGCCAGCTACCTCGGGACAGGAGAGACCCAGTACTTC
CDR3: CASYLGTGETQYF

D: TRBD1
J: TRBJ1-2
size: -
V: TRBV6-4
DNA: TGTGCCAGCAGTGATTCCGGGACAGGGGGATATGGCTACACCTTC
CDR3: CASSDSGTGGYGYTF

D: -
J: TRBJ1-5
size: -
V: TRBV7-5
DNA: TGTGCCAGAAGCTCCCTTCCCGGGACAGGGGGCTCCCGCAATCAGCCCCAGCATTTT
CDR3: CARSSLPGTGGSRNQPQHF

D: -
J: TRBJ1-6
size: few
V: TRBV6-5
DNA: TGTGCCAGCACCCTAGGGCAGGGTGGGACACCCCTCCACTTT
CDR3: CASTLGQGGTPLHF

D: TRBD1
J: TRBJ1-1
size: once
V: TRBV10-3
DNA: TGTGCCAGCTCCGGGACAGGGGGCACTGAAGCTTTCTTT
CDR3: CASSGTGGTEAFF

D: TRBD2
J: TRBJ2-7
size: once
V: TRBV2
DNA: TGTGCCAGCAGAAAGAAAGGACTAGGAACCTACGAGCAGTACTTC
CDR3: CASRKKGLGTYEQYF

D: TRBD1
J: TRBJ2-3
size: once
V: TRBV2
DNA: TGTGCCAGCAGTGGGACAGGTTCTGGAGATACGCAGTATTTT
CDR3: CASSGTGSGDTQYF

D: TRBD2
J: TRBJ2-1
size: -
V: TRBV15
DNA: TGTGCCACCAGCAGAGAAGCCCGGGCTAGCGGGGGGGGTGAGCAGTTCTTC
CDR3: CATSREARASGGGEQFF

D: -
J: TRBJ1-1
size: few
V: TRBV3-1/TRBV3-2
DNA: TGTGCCAGCAATGACAACAGGGTGTGGGATACTGAAGCTTTCTTT
CDR3: CASNDNRVWDTEAFF

D: -
J: TRBJ2-1
size: -
V: TRBV24-1
DNA: TGTGCCACCAGTGACACGGGACTTTCCGGTGAGCAGTTCTTC
CDR3: CATSDTGLSGEQFF

D: -
J: TRBJ2-1
size: -
V: TRBV30
DNA: TGTGCCTGGGGACTCAATGAGCAGTTCTTC
CDR3: CAWGLNEQFF

D: -
J: TRBJ2-3
size: -
V: TRBV18
DNA: TGTGCCAGCTCACCACGTTTAGGCGCAGGCCCTAGCACAGATACGCAGTATTTT
CDR3: CASSPRLGAGPSTDTQYF

D: -
J: TRBJ1-2
size: once
V: TRBV3-1/TRBV3-2
DNA: TGTGCCAGCAGCCATACTGTTGGCTATGGCTACACCTTC
CDR3: CASSHTVGYGYTF

D: TRBD1
J: TRBJ1-5
size: once
V: TRBV30
DNA: TGTGCCTGGAGGGACAGGGATCAGCCCCAGCATTTT
CDR3: CAWRDRDQPQHF

D: -
J: TRBJ1-4
size: -
V: TRBV3-1/TRBV3-2
DNA: TGTGCCAGCAGCCAAGATTTTGGGGCGTTTGAAAAACTGTTTTTT
CDR3: CASSQDFGAFEKLFF

D: TRBD2
J: TRBJ2-1
size: -
V: TRBV24-1
DNA: TGTGCCACCAGTGATTGGACTAGCGGGGGCGGTGAGCAGTTCTTC
CDR3: CATSDWTSGGGEQFF

D: TRBD1
J: TRBJ1-5
size: -
V: TRBV19
DNA: TGTGCCAGTTCCGGGACAGGGAATCAGCCCCAGCATTTT
CDR3: CASSGTGNQPQHF

D: -
J: TRBJ1-1
size: -
V: TRBV18
DNA: TGTGCCAGCTCAACGGCACAGGGAGTGAACACTGAAGCTTTCTTT
CDR3: CASSTAQGVNTEAFF

D: TRBD2
J: TRBJ2-1
size: -
V: TRBV3-1/TRBV3-2
DNA: TGTGCCAGCAGCCGTGGACTAGCGGGCGTCTCCTACAATGAGCAGTTCTTC
CDR3: CASSRGLAGVSYNEQFF

D: TRBD2
J: TRBJ2-7
size: -
V: TRBV19
DNA: TGTGCCAGTAGTATTTCTAGCGGCTCCTACGAGCAGTACTTC
CDR3: CASSISSGSYEQYF

D: TRBD1
J: TRBJ1-4
size: -
V: TRBV2
DNA: TGTGCCAGCAGGTGGGACAGTAATGAAAAACTGTTTTTT
CDR3: CASRWDSNEKLFF

D: -
J: TRBJ1-6
size: few
V: TRBV7-9
DNA: TGTGCCAGCAGCTTAGATGGCAGGTATTCACCCCTCCACTTT
CDR3: CASSLDGRYSPLHF

D: -
J: TRBJ2-1
size: -
V: TRBV6-1
DNA: TGTGCCAGCAGTGAAACAGGGCGAGTCTCCTACAATGAGCAGTTCTTC
CDR3: CASSETGRVSYNEQFF

D: -
J: TRBJ1-4
size: -
V: TRBV7-9
DNA: TGTGCCAGCAGCTTACAGGGAACTCGAGCAACTAATGAAAAACTGTTTTTT
CDR3: CASSLQGTRATNEKLFF

D: TRBD2
J: TRBJ2-5
size: -
V: TRBV7-3
DNA: TGTGCCAGCAGCTTAAGGGGAGGGGACCAAGAGACCCAGTACTTC
CDR3: CASSLRGGDQETQYF

D: -
J: TRBJ1-2
size: -
V: TRBV5-6
DNA: TGTGCCAGCAGCTTGGCAGTGGACAGCATCTATGGCTACACCTTC
CDR3: CASSLAVDSIYGYTF

D: TRBD1
J: TRBJ1-2
size: few
V: TRBV11-1
DNA: TGTGCCAGCAGTCCCGACAGGGCATCTTTGGGCTACACCTTC
CDR3: CASSPDRASLGYTF

D: TRBD2
J: TRBJ2-5
size: -
V: TRBV4-1
DNA: TGCGCCAGCAGCATGGCTAGCGGGGGGCCATTCCAAGAGACCCAGTACTTC
CDR3: CASSMASGGPFQETQYF

D: TRBD2
J: TRBJ2-4
size: -
V: TRBV6-5
DNA: TGTGCCAGCAGTTATTCGGGACTAGCGGAAAACATTCAGTACTTC
CDR3: CASSYSGLAENIQYF

D: -
J: TRBJ1-1
size: once
V: TRBV6-5
DNA: TGTGCCAGCAGTCAGTGGGGGCGCGGCCCTGAAGCTTTCTTT
CDR3: CASSQWGRGPEAFF

D: -
J: TRBJ1-2
size: -
V: TRBV27
DNA: TGTGCCAGCAGTCAAAACGGGGAAGCTAACTATGGCTACACCTTC
CDR3: CASSQNGEANYGYTF

D: -
J: TRBJ1-1
size: -
V: TRBV27
DNA: TGTGCCAGCAGCGCACCACACGGGGTGGGATTAACTGAAGCTTTCTTT
CDR3: CASSAPHGVGLTEAFF

D: -
J: TRBJ2-5
size: -
V: TRBV5-1
DNA: TGCGCCAGCAGCTTACTAGTCCAAGAGACCCAGTACTTC
CDR3: CASSLLVQETQYF

D: -
J: TRBJ1-2
size: -
V: TRBV3-1/TRBV3-2
DNA: TGTGCCAGCAGCCCGAGGACACCTTGTCGGAACTATGGCTACACCTTC
CDR3: CASSPRTPCRNYGYTF

D: TRBD2
J: TRBJ2-3
size: few
V: TRBV4-2
DNA: TGTGCCAGCAGCCCGGGACTAGCGGAGACAGATACGCAGTATTTT
CDR3: CASSPGLAETDTQYF

D: TRBD2
J: TRBJ2-1
size: -
V: TRBV19
DNA: TGTGCCAGTAGTTGGACTAGCGGGAGGGCCTCTGACAATGAGCAGTTCTTC
CDR3: CASSWTSGRASDNEQFF

D: -
J: TRBJ1-3
size: -
V: TRBV6-5
DNA: TGTGCCAGCATCTTTCCAGGGACTGGAAACACCATATATTTT
CDR3: CASIFPGTGNTIYF

D: -
J: TRBJ2-6
size: -
V: TRBV18
DNA: TGTGCCAGCTCTTCGGACAGACCGAGCTCTGGGGCCAACGTCCTGACTTTC
CDR3: CASSSDRPSSGANVLTF

D: -
J: TRBJ1-1
size: -
V: TRBV7-9
DNA: TGTGCCAGCAGCTTAGCCACCGGGACACCACTGACTTTCTTT
CDR3: CASSLATGTPLTFF

D: -
J: TRBJ1-2
size: -
V: TRBV12-3/TRBV12-4
DNA: TGTGCCAGCAGTGCCAGCTATGGCTACACCTTC
CDR3: CASSASYGYTF

D: TRBD1
J: TRBJ1-4
size: -
V: TRBV29-1
DNA: TGCAGCGTTCTCACCATCGACAGGGCCATTAATGAAAAACTGTTTTTT
CDR3: CSVLTIDRAINEKLFF

D: -
J: TRBJ2-6
size: -
V: TRBV7-6
DNA: TGTGCCAGCAGCTACCCACAGGGTACAGGGGCCAACGTCCTGACTTTC
CDR3: CASSYPQGTGANVLTF

D: -
J: TRBJ1-1
size: once
V: TRBV11-2
DNA: TGTGCCAGCAGCCCGGACTGGTTGAACACTGAAGCTTTCTTT
CDR3: CASSPDWLNTEAFF

D: -
J: TRBJ2-2
size: -
V: TRBV20-1
DNA: TGCAGTGCTAGGACGGGCGGGGAGCTGTTTTTT
CDR3: CSARTGGELFF

D: -
J: TRBJ1-1
size: few
V: TRBV9
DNA: TGTGCCAGCAGCGTAGGGCCCCCAGGGAACACTGAAGCTTTCTTT
CDR3: CASSVGPPGNTEAFF

D: -
J: TRBJ2-2
size: -
V: TRBV28
DNA: TGTGCCAGCAGGGGAGGTGGGTCTCCGGAGGGGGAGCTGTTTTTT
CDR3: CASRGGGSPEGELFF

D: TRBD1
J: TRBJ1-1
size: -
V: TRBV28
DNA: TGTGCCAGCAGCACTACAGGGGGCCGTAACACTGAAGCTTTCTTT
CDR3: CASSTTGGRNTEAFF

D: -
J: TRBJ1-2
size: -
V: TRBV29-1
DNA: TGCAGCGTCTATCAACTCAGCGGGACGGCTTATGGCTACACCTTC
CDR3: CSVYQLSGTAYGYTF

D: TRBD2
J: TRBJ2-2
size: -
V: TRBV28
DNA: TGTGCCAGCAGTTTTGGGCTAGCGGGACTCACCGGGGAGCTGTTTTTT
CDR3: CASSFGLAGLTGELFF

D: TRBD1
J: TRBJ1-5
size: few
V: TRBV11-2
DNA: TGTGCCAGCAGCCTCACAGGGGTCGTTGGCAATCAGCCCCAGCATTTT
CDR3: CASSLTGVVGNQPQHF

D: TRBD1
J: TRBJ2-7
size: -
V: TRBV6-4
DNA: TGTGCCAGCAGTGACTCCGGGACAGGCTACGAGCAGTACTTC
CDR3: CASSDSGTGYEQYF

D: -
J: TRBJ2-3
size: -
V: TRBV3-1/TRBV3-2
DNA: TGTGCCAGCAGCCAAGGTATACCAGGGGCAACAGATACGCAGTATTTT
CDR3: CASSQGIPGATDTQYF